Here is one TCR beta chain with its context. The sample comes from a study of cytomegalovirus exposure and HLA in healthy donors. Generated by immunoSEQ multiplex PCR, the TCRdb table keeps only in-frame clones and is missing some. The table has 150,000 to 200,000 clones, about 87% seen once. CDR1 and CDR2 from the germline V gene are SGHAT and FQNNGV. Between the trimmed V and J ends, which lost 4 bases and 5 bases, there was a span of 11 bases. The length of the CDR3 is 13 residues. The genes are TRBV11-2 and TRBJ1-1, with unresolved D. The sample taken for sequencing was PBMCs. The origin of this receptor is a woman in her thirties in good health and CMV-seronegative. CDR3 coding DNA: TGTGCCAGCAGCTCGCCCGGAGGGACTGAAGCTTTCTTT. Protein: CASSSPGGTEAFF.